This T cell receptor (beta chain) was sequenced for a study of OX40 agonist ivuxolimab in advanced cancers. Patients who had autoimmune disease history or got systemic immunosuppression were left out. Using immunoSEQ multiplex PCR, the repertoire was profiled, and TCRdb retains in-frame clones only, with some absent. The sample records tens of thousands of clones, more than 75% being singletons. The CDR3 runs 16 residues. The rearrangement uses TRBV12-1 and TRBJ1-3; the D call in the table, TRBD1, was not verified against the DNA. TRBV12-1 is given as a pseudogene. The TCR sequence derives from an adult with an advanced solid tumor such as melanoma, head and neck, liver or kidney cancer. The sample here was CD4+ or CD8+ T cells sorted from blood, taken in a trial of the OX40 agonist ivuxolimab. The CDR3 loop reads CASSLQGKGSGNTIYF. The CDR3 DNA follows: TGTGCCAGCAGCTTACAGGGGAAGGGATCTGGAAACACCATATATTTT.